This T cell receptor beta chain came from a study of blood T cells in healthy people across ages. Study-wide points: CMV infection status of these donors was not known. Naive T cell percentage and TCR beta diversity correlated strongly. Roughly linearly, TCR beta diversity per million T cells fell as age increased. Unsorted PBMC input precluded a conclusive naive versus antigen-experienced comparison.

In this sample, this clonotype turned up a few times. Antigen specificity is unknown. The CDR3 runs to 15 residues. Germline CDR1 reads SGHTA; CDR2 reads FQGTGA. With a J-beta primer mix and a sample-barcoded 5' primer, a second PCR ran roughly 6 to 12 cycles. MiXCR was run by TCRdb on the 5' RACE reads, yielding one entry per CDR3 protein. In the table there are about 1 million distinct CDR3 sequences, 35% to 55% of which are singletons. The receptor was isolated from a woman between 55 and 75 years old in good health. The chain uses TRBV7-3 and TRBJ2-5, with TRBD1 matching 7 bases. The DNA end is a closer match to TRBJ2-7, so the J assignment may be wrong. Sequencing was performed on blood. The CDR3 is CASSLGGQDPDEQYF. The CDR3 DNA follows: TGTGCCAGCAGCTTGGGCGGACAGGACCCCGACGAGCAGTACTTC.